This is a list of T cell receptor beta chains from one sample in a study of IL-32 and malignant T cell survival in cutaneous lymphoma. Profiling relied on immunoSEQ multiplex PCR, and the TCRdb table lists in-frame clones only, not all of them. The sample includes about 2,200 clones, 82% of them seen just once. The source was blood, collected on day 0. These receptors originate from a human donor with cutaneous T cell lymphoma. Each CDR3 is given with its conserved first and last residue. The order of the fields is D gene, J gene, V gene, clone size, CDR3 DNA, CDR3 protein. A D gene is named only where the DNA matches it firmly. Expanded clones are given a class, and other clones once, few, many or no size at all.

.	TRBJ2-1	TRBV27	.	TGTGCCAGCAGTTCATCAATAGGGGACCTATACAATGAGCAGTTCTTC	CASSSSIGDLYNEQFF
.	TRBJ2-5	TRBV4-3	.	TGCGCCAGCAGCCAAGGACAGCAAGAGACCCAGTACTTC	CASSQGQQETQYF
.	TRBJ2-7	TRBV6-5	.	TGTGCCAGCAGTTACTCCGGGGTGGGGGGCTACGAACAGTACTTC	CASSYSGVGGYEQYF
.	TRBJ2-7	TRBV5-6	once	TGTGCCAGCAGCTCGAACCGCAGGGAGTGTTGGGAGCAGTACTTC	CASSSNRRECWEQYF
TRBD2	TRBJ2-7	TRBV5-1	.	TGCGCCAGCAGCCTGACTAGCGGGAGGGAGGTTCTCTACGAGCAGTACTTC	CASSLTSGREVLYEQYF
TRBD2	TRBJ2-2	TRBV23-1	.	TGCGCCAGCAGTCAAGGGACTAGCTGGAGAGGGACCGGGGAGCTGTTTTTT	CASSQGTSWRGTGELFF
.	TRBJ2-2	TRBV11-3	.	TGTGCCAGCAGCTTGATTAACACCGGGGAGCTGTTTTTT	CASSLINTGELFF
.	TRBJ2-6	TRBV7-2	.	TGTGCCAGCAGCGGCTTTAGCAGACGACAAATTCGGGCCAACGTCCTGACTTTC	CASSGFSRRQIRANVLTF
.	TRBJ1-1	TRBV2	.	TGTGCCACCGCAGTGACGTGGAACACTGAAGCTTTCTTT	CATAVTWNTEAFF
TRBD2	TRBJ2-7	TRBV10-2	.	TGCGCCAGCAGAGATTTAGCGGGGGGGACCTACGAGCAGTACTTC	CASRDLAGGTYEQYF
.	TRBJ1-5	TRBV6-5	.	TGTGCCAGCAGTTACCTGGGGGTCAATCAGCCCCAGCATTTT	CASSYLGVNQPQHF
.	TRBJ1-2	TRBV4-3	.	TGCGCCAGCAACCAAGGGACTCGTGGCTACACCTTC	CASNQGTRGYTF
.	TRBJ2-7	TRBV4-3	.	TGCGCCAGCAGCCTCACGGGACCCAACTACGAGCAGTACTTC	CASSLTGPNYEQYF
TRBD2	TRBJ2-2	TRBV2	.	TGTGCCAGCAGTGAAACTAGCGGGGACACCGGGGAGCTGTTTTTT	CASSETSGDTGELFF
.	TRBJ2-3	TRBV4-3	.	TGCGCCAGCAGCCAGTCGGACAGGCGGGGAGATACGCAGTATTTT	CASSQSDRRGDTQYF
.	TRBJ2-1	TRBV7-2	once	TGTGCCAGCAGCTTCCAGGGCCATGAGCAGTTCTTC	CASSFQGHEQFF
.	TRBJ2-1	TRBV4-2	once	TGTGCCAGCAGCCAAGACCCGGGGGACGCCGAGCAGTTCTTC	CASSQDPGDAEQFF
.	TRBJ2-5	TRBV7-7	once	TGTGCTAGCAGCTCGGGGAGGGGGACTTTGGAGACCCAGTACTTC	CASSSGRGTLETQYF